The rows below give T cell receptor beta chains drawn from one sample of a study of tumor-infiltrating lymphocytes in oesophageal squamous cell carcinoma. Each CDR3 protein gets one entry after TCRdb re-called the PCR reads with MiXCR. Among around 22,000 distinct CDR3 sequences, roughly 35% were seen once, and the ten largest hold about 25%. Sequenced: esophageal tumor tissue. The receptor source for this set is a male donor with esophageal squamous cell carcinoma. CDR3s include the opening cysteine and the closing phenylalanine or tryptophan. Each record gives: J gene, CDR3 length, V gene, clone size, D gene, CDR3 protein, CDR3 DNA. A D gene is named only where the DNA matches it firmly. Clone size is given for some rows only: seen once, a few or many times, or a class if the clone is expanded.

TRBJ2-3,13,TRBV7-2,medium-sized,.,CASSLGGQDTQYF,TGTGCCAGCAGCTTAGGTGGGCAAGATACGCAGTATTTT
TRBJ2-1,13,TRBV28,.,.,CASSSTGFHEQFF,TGTGCCAGCAGTTCGACAGGATTTCATGAGCAGTTCTTC
TRBJ2-5,18,TRBV15,few,TRBD2,CATSRDWGFRGDVGTQYF,TGTGCCACCAGCAGAGATTGGGGCTTCCGGGGGGACGTTGGGACCCAGTACTTC
TRBJ2-2,14,TRBV10-3,many,TRBD1,CAISTDRDTGELFF,TGTGCCATCAGTACGGACAGGGACACCGGGGAGCTGTTTTTT
TRBJ2-3,16,TRBV9,many,.,CASSLSEGPLTDTQYF,TGTGCCAGCAGCCTTTCGGAGGGGCCCTTAACAGATACGCAGTATTTT
TRBJ2-2,16,TRBV7-3,once,TRBD2,CASSLTEGGHTGELFF,TGTGCCAGCAGCTTAACTGAGGGAGGGCACACCGGGGAGCTGTTTTTT
TRBJ2-1,13,TRBV24-1,medium-sized,.,CATRKGARDEQFF,TGTGCCACCAGGAAGGGAGCCAGGGATGAGCAGTTCTTC
TRBJ2-3,15,TRBV11-2,many,TRBD2,CASSLTSGIADTQYF,TGTGCCAGCAGCTTAACTAGCGGGATTGCAGATACGCAGTATTTT
TRBJ2-2,14,TRBV7-7,.,.,CASSLGQPTGELFF,TGTGCCAGCAGCTTAGGCCAGCCTACGGGGGAGCTGTTTTTT
TRBJ2-6,16,TRBV7-6,.,.,CASSQGIGTGANVLTF,TGTGCCAGCAGCCAGGGGATCGGGACTGGGGCCAACGTCCTGACTTTC
TRBJ2-5,13,TRBV18,.,.,CASSPNMEETQYF,TGTGCCAGCTCACCAAACATGGAAGAGACCCAGTACTTC
TRBJ1-6,15,TRBV7-3,.,.,CASSSQVAGASEQFF,TGTGCCAGCAGCTCCCAAGTGGCGGGGGCCAGTGAGCAGTTCTTT
TRBJ2-1,12,TRBV7-2,few,.,CASSLGVVEQFF,TGTGCCAGCAGCTTAGGAGTTGTTGAGCAGTTCTTC
TRBJ2-7,14,TRBV7-3,.,TRBD1,CASSLGTGAYEQYF,TGTGCCAGCAGCTTGGGGACAGGAGCCTACGAGCAGTACTTC
TRBJ1-1,14,TRBV27,.,.,CASGRDRKNTEAFF,TGTGCCAGCGGAAGAGACAGGAAGAACACTGAAGCTTTCTTT
TRBJ1-1,15,TRBV5-4,many,TRBD1,CASSRDREVFTEAFF,TGTGCCAGCAGTCGAGACAGGGAGGTGTTCACTGAAGCTTTCTTT
TRBJ2-5,14,TRBV7-2,.,.,CASSTAGTVVTQYF,TGTGCCAGCAGCACTGCGGGGACGGTGGTGACCCAGTACTTC
TRBJ2-2,15,TRBV7-9,many,TRBD1,CASSFWTGNTGELFF,TGTGCCAGCAGCTTCTGGACAGGGAACACCGGGGAGCTGTTTTTT
TRBJ2-1,15,TRBV19,few,.,CASSLQGFLHNEQFF,TGTGCCAGTAGCCTACAGGGTTTTCTCCACAATGAGCAGTTCTTC
TRBJ2-4,13,TRBV12-3/TRBV12-4,many,.,CASSLRETSHKYF,TGTGCCAGCAGTTTAAGGGAGACTAGTCATAAGTACTTC
TRBJ1-5,16,TRBV11-2,.,TRBD1,CASSPGQGAFNQPQHF,TGTGCCAGCAGCCCCGGACAGGGGGCATTTAATCAGCCCCAGCATTTT
TRBJ2-1,15,TRBV7-6,few,.,CASSLAAESYNEQFF,TGTGCCAGCAGCTTAGCGGCGGAATCCTACAATGAGCAGTTCTTC
TRBJ1-5,14,TRBV28,many,.,CASSFIVSNQPQHF,TGTGCCAGCAGTTTTATAGTTAGCAATCAGCCCCAGCATTTT
TRBJ1-2,15,TRBV7-8,many,.,CASSLVPGENYGYTF,TGTGCCAGCAGCTTAGTTCCAGGAGAAAACTATGGCTACACCTTC
TRBJ2-2,15,TRBV5-6,.,.,CASSLSPGPAGELFF,TGTGCCAGCAGCTTATCTCCAGGGCCCGCCGGGGAGCTGTTTTTT
TRBJ1-4,15,TRBV7-8,.,.,CASSLVEGWNEKLFF,TGTGCCAGCAGCTTAGTGGAGGGGTGGAATGAAAAACTGTTTTTT
TRBJ1-5,18,TRBV19,few,.,CASSITAFRENSNQPQHF,TGTGCCAGTAGTATCACCGCGTTCCGCGAAAACAGCAATCAGCCCCAGCATTTT
TRBJ2-1,17,TRBV7-6,.,TRBD2,CASSELTSGGANNEQFF,TGTGCCAGCAGCGAACTCACTAGCGGGGGGGCTAACAATGAGCAGTTCTTC